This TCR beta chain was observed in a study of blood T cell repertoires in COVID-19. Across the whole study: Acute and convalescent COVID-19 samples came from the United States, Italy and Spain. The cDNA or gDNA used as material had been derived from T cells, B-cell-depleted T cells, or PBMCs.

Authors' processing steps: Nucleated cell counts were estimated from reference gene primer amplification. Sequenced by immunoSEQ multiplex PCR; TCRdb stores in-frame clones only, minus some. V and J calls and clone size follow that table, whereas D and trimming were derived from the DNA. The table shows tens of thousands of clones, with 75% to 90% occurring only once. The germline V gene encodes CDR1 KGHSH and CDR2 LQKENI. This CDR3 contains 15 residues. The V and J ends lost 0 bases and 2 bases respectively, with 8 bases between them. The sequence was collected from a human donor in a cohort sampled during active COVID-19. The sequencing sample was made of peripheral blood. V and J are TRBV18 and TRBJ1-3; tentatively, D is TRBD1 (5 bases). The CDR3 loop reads CASSPPGLAGNTIYF. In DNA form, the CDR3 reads TGTGCCAGCTCACCACCGGGACTAGCTGGAAACACCATATATTTT. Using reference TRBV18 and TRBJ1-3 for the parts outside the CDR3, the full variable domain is NAGVMQNPRHLVRRRGQEARLRCSPMKGHSHVYWYRQLPEEGLKFMVYLQKENIIDESGMPKERFSAEFPKEGPSILRIQQVVRGDSAAYFCASSPPGLAGNTIYFGEGSWLTVV.